This T cell receptor (beta chain) is from a study of shared clonotypes between healthy human individuals. Whole-study results and caveats: What naive subsets generally showed was a larger estimated richness than memory subsets showed. Compared with clonotypes that all four donors shared, non-shared clonotypes had lower generation probabilities.

The germline CDR1 and CDR2 sequences are SGHRS and YFSETQ. V dropped 4 bases and J dropped 1; count of bases not matched to a gene: 6. This CDR3 region has 15 residues. Source study methods: Filtering differed because ImmunoSEQ produced junction-only sequences that carried no quality scores. Some clones are missing from TCRdb's copy, which holds only in-frame ones; the method was immunoSEQ multiplex PCR. That table is the source of V, J and clone size, and D and trimming were worked out from the DNA. The data contain about 1.1 million clones, roughly 77% of them singletons. As concerns this clone: Its matching antigen is unknown.

The V gene is TRBV5-1, the J gene TRBJ2-3, with 7 positions matching TRBD1. The TCR sequence derives from a young man in good health. Some clones in this sample may be carry-over from other donors' samples. The sample comprised memory CD4+ T cells from PBMCs. Subset described: CD45RA-negative fraction. This CDR3 reads CASSRQGFGTDTQYF. The CDR3 coding sequence is TGCGCCAGCAGCCGACAGGGTTTCGGCACAGATACGCAGTATTTT.